These 27 T cell receptor beta chains share one sample of origin, sequenced in a study of T cells in women clearing cervical HPV infection. Sequenced by immunoSEQ multiplex PCR; TCRdb stores in-frame clones only, minus some. The table lists tens of thousands of clones. Sequenced input: blood buffy coat. Receptors originate from a woman aged 18-70 years with a cervical HPV16 infection that either progressed to CIN3+ or cleared (not recorded which).

To note about this clone: The read comes to an end 3 residues before the CDR3 does, leaving the germline J gene to fill in the end. The rearrangement links TRBV7-2 to TRBJ2-2; D remains ambiguous. Germline-derived CDR1 and CDR2 are SGHTA and FQGNSA. This CDR3 is built from 12 residues. Trimming left V 2 bases short and J 7 bases short, with 5 bases between. This CDR3 is CASSLKLGELFF. The CDR3 DNA, read in part, is TGTGCCAGCAGCTTAAAGCTCGGGGAG.

To note about this clone: Coverage ceases 3 residues before the CDR3 finishes, and the germline J gene fills in the end. The V and J genes are TRBV30 and TRBJ1-6; D perhaps matches TRBD1 (6 bases). This CDR3 has 14 amino acids. V was shortened by 2 bases and J by 8 bases, with 13 bases between the two germline ends. CDR1 and CDR2 from the germline V gene are GTSNPN and SVGIG (reference sequence). The part of the CDR3 DNA that was read is TGTGCCTGGAGTACAGGGTCCTCTTATTCACCC. Protein sequence: CAWSTGSSYSP. The complete CDR3 protein is CAWSTGSSYSPLHF.

Remarks on this clone: Coverage ceases 3 residues before the CDR3 finishes, and the germline J gene fills in the end. This sequence joins TRBV7-9 and TRBJ1-1; 9 positions agree with TRBD1. The germline V gene has CDR1 SEHNR and CDR2 FQNEAQ (reference sequence). This CDR3 spans 15 amino acids. CDR3 residues: CASSIGQGPFDRAFF. The covered CDR3 bases are TGTGCCAGCAGCATTGGACAGGGGCCTTTTGATAGG.

The CDR3 reads CASSGLAGGNSPLHF. CDR3 DNA (partial): TGTGCCAGCAGTGGTCTCGCAGGGGGCAATTCACCC. The gene calls are TRBV2 and TRBJ1-6, with 8 bases lining up with TRBD1. The CDR3 end is not reached by the read, which stops 3 residues before it; the germline J gene fills it in. Germline lookup yields CDR1 SNHLY and CDR2 FYNNEI. V lost 4 bases, J lost 7 bases, and 6 bases stayed unmatched. This CDR3 is 15 amino acids long.

As regards this clone: The sequence runs out 3 residues before the end of the CDR3; the remainder is reconstructed from the germline J gene. The chain uses TRBV20-1 and TRBJ1-6, with D unresolved. The CDR3 contains 14 residues. Germline V gene data show CDR1 as DFQATT and CDR2 as SNEGSKA (reference sequence). Trimming stripped 4 bases from V and 7 bases from J, with 14 bases between. Partial CDR3 DNA: TGCAGTGCTACCACGGTCGGGTTAAATTCACCC. As protein: CSATTVGLNSP. The complete CDR3 protein is CSATTVGLNSPLHF.

On this clone itself: The CDR3 goes on 3 residues after the read ends, and that part is filled in from the germline J gene. J is TRBJ2-2 and V is TRBV20-1; tentative D call: TRBD1 (6 bases). The CDR3 spans 14 residues. Per germline, CDR1 DFQATT and CDR2 SNEGSKA (reference sequence). Incomplete CDR3 DNA: TGCAGTGCTTCCCGCCGGGACATAGGGGATGGG. Translated: CSASRRDIGDG. From start to end, the CDR3 is CSASRRDIGDGLFF.

Concerning this clone: The read ends 3 residues shy of where the CDR3 ends; the end is completed using the germline J gene. The gene calls are TRBV2 and TRBJ1-1; 7 bases match TRBD1. Germline V CDR1 and CDR2: SNHLY, FYNNEI. This CDR3 has 15 amino acids. The V gene end was trimmed by 6 bases and the J gene end by 2 bases; junction bases not matched to a gene: 9. The CDR3 here is CASRADRAINTEAFF. The DNA read from the CDR3 is TGTGCCAGCAGAGCTGACAGGGCAATAAACACTGAA.

Notes on this clone: The read terminates 3 residues ahead of where the CDR3 ends, so the germline J gene completes it. The genes are TRBV9 and TRBJ2-3, with TRBD2 matching 13 bases. Germline CDR1 and CDR2: SGDLS and YYNGEE. This CDR3 has 16 residues. CDR3 in amino acids: CASSAEGTSGEETQYF. The sequenced CDR3 bases are TGTGCCAGCAGCGCCGAGGGGACTAGCGGGGAAGAGACG.

As to this clone: The CDR3 is cut off 3 residues early in the read; its end comes from the germline J gene. The chain carries TRBV7-2 and TRBJ2-4, with a tentative D call TRBD2 (6 bases). This CDR3 spans 14 amino acids. Deletions cut 6 bases from V and 1 base from J, with 10 bases between. Germline CDR1 is SGHTA and CDR2 is FQGNSA. CDR3 protein: CASSGGGAKNIQYF. The covered CDR3 bases are TGTGCCAGCAGTGGAGGAGGGGCCAAAAACATT.

About this clone itself: The read gets to within 3 residues of the CDR3 end, and the germline J gene fills in the rest. This chain uses TRBV12-3 or TRBV12-4 with TRBJ2-1, with TRBD1 matching over 10 bases. Trimming took 6 bases from V and 7 from J; bases not matched to a gene: 6. The CDR3 runs 14 residues. Here the CDR3 reads CASRTTGGLNEQFF. The DNA read from the CDR3 is TGTGCCAGCAGAACGACAGGGGGCCTGAATGAG.

CDR3: CASSVRQGSNTGELFF. CDR3 DNA (partial): TGTGCCAGCAGCGTCCGACAGGGTTCGAACACCGGGGAG. The chain employs TRBV9 and TRBJ2-2; 7 bases are shared with TRBD1. The read halts 3 residues ahead of the CDR3 end, with the missing end drawn from the germline J gene. Germline CDR1 reads SGDLS; CDR2 reads YYNGEE. Losses at the gene ends were 2 bases for V and 0 bases for J; bases not matched to a gene: 4. This CDR3 has 16 amino acids.

The sequenced CDR3 bases are TGTGCCAGCAGCTTAGCAGGGGGTGGGGGCGAAGAGACC. Translation gives CASSLAGGGGEET. The whole CDR3 reads CASSLAGGGGEETQYF. This sequence joins TRBV7-8 and TRBJ2-5, with a tentative D call TRBD1 (6 bases). The missing CDR3 end, 3 residues past where the read stops, is filled in from the germline J gene. The germline V and J ends were trimmed by 0 bases and 3 bases, with 14 bases remaining between them. Germline V gene data show CDR1 as SGHVS and CDR2 as FQNEAQ. CDR3 length: 16 residues.

Note on this clone: The read halts 3 residues ahead of the CDR3 end, with the missing end drawn from the germline J gene. V and J are TRBV7-2 and TRBJ1-2, with a weak D call TRBD1 (6 bases). The CDR3 totals 14 residues. The germline V gene has CDR1 SGHTA and CDR2 FQGNSA. CDR3 bases read: TGTGCCAGCAGCTCCGGGGGGCCTCAACGGGGC. Protein: CASSSGGPQRG. The entire CDR3 reads CASSSGGPQRGYTF.

Comment on this clone: The CDR3 is cut off 3 residues early in the read; its end comes from the germline J gene. The rearrangement uses TRBV20-1 and TRBJ1-1; D perhaps matches TRBD1 (5 bases). The CDR3 totals 14 residues. From germline, CDR1 is DFQATT and CDR2 SNEGSKA (reference sequence). Trimming removed 1 base at V and 5 bases at J, with 14 bases between. CDR3 DNA, as far as it was read: TGCAGTGCTAGAGGCGGGGGAAGGGAAACTGAA. Translating gives CSARGGGRETE. The full CDR3 is CSARGGGRETEAFF.

Turning to this clone: The CDR3 extends 3 residues past the end of the read, so its final part is completed from the germline J gene. This chain uses TRBV7-9 with TRBJ1-4, with TRBD1 matching over 9 bases. Germline CDR1 and CDR2: SEHNR and FQNEAQ (reference sequence). This CDR3 contains 14 residues. With 1 base clipped from V and 7 bases from J, the junction kept 1 base outside the gene matches. The CDR3 here is CASSLGQGGEKLFF. The sequenced part of the CDR3 DNA is TGTGCCAGCAGCTTAGGACAGGGGGGTGAAAAA.

Turning to this clone: The sequence runs out 3 residues before the end of the CDR3; the remainder is reconstructed from the germline J gene. The chain combines TRBV5-6 with TRBJ1-6; TRBD1 agrees at 7 bases. The V gene's germline CDR1 is SGHDT and CDR2 YYEEEE. There are 15 residues in the CDR3. Trimming at V came to 0 bases and at J to 8 bases, leaving 5 bases not matched to a gene. The covered CDR3 bases are TGTGCCAGCAGCTTGGCACAGGGGCTATATTCACCC. It encodes CASSLAQGLYSP. The complete CDR3 sequence is CASSLAQGLYSPLHF.

Of note for this clone: The read terminates 3 residues ahead of where the CDR3 ends, so the germline J gene completes it. The V call is TRBV4-1, the J call TRBJ2-7; 7 bases are a match to TRBD1. CDR1 MGHRA and CDR2 YSYEKL come from the germline V gene. The CDR3 is 16 residues long. V trimming: 0 bases; J trimming: 2 bases; junction bases outside the gene matches: 7. The sequenced part of the CDR3 DNA is TGCGCCAGCAGCCAAGACTTGACAGGGAAGGCCTACGAG. Translating gives CASSQDLTGKAYE. The whole CDR3 is CASSQDLTGKAYEQYF.

A remark on this clone: The sequence runs out 3 residues before the end of the CDR3; the remainder is reconstructed from the germline J gene. This sequence joins TRBV18 and TRBJ2-4, with D perhaps matching TRBD1 (5 bases). The CDR3 has 16 residues. Germline V gene sequence: CDR1 KGHSH, CDR2 LQKENI. The covered CDR3 bases are TGTGCCAGCTCACCACCTCGGGTCGGCACAGGTCATGGT. It encodes CASSPPRVGTGHG. The CDR3, in full, reads CASSPPRVGTGHGQYF.

On this clone itself: Sequencing ends 3 residues short of the CDR3 end; the germline J gene provides the rest. V gene TRBV7-2 combines with J gene TRBJ1-4; unclear D gene. Looked up from germline, CDR1 is SGHTA and CDR2 is FQGNSA. The CDR3 spans 12 residues. V lost 5 bases and J lost 4, with 5 bases in between. Partial CDR3 DNA: TGTGCCAGCAGCCCCTATAATGAAAAA. As protein: CASSPYNEK. The CDR3 in full is CASSPYNEKLFF.

A word on this clone: The read ends 3 residues early relative to the CDR3; the germline J gene fills the gap. The chain links TRBV30 to TRBJ1-1, with D perhaps matching TRBD1 (5 bases). V was trimmed by 0 bases and J by 1 base, leaving 6 bases between them. This CDR3 has 13 residues. The germline gives CDR1 GTSNPN, CDR2 SVGIG (reference sequence). The CDR3 DNA, read in part, is TGTGCCTGGAGTGTCAGGGAGAACACTGAA. Translating it yields CAWSVRENTE. The entire CDR3 protein is CAWSVRENTEAFF. Full variable domain (rest looked up from reference TRBV30 and TRBJ1-1): SQTIHQWPATLVQPVGSPLSLECTVEGTSNPNLYWYRQAAGRGLQLLFYSVGIGQISSEVPQNLSASRPQDRQFILSSKKLLLSDSGFYLCAWSVRENTEAFFGQGTRLTVV.

Concerning this clone: The sequence runs out 3 residues before the end of the CDR3; the remainder is reconstructed from the germline J gene. The V and J genes are TRBV20-1 and TRBJ1-2; D unclear. This CDR3 region has 13 residues. CDR1 and CDR2 from the germline V gene are DFQATT and SNEGSKA (reference sequence). V shed 3 bases and J shed 4 bases, with 12 bases lying between them. The covered CDR3 bases are TGCAGTGCTAGTCCAGGATACGCCTATGGC. Amino acids: CSASPGYAYG. The whole CDR3 reads CSASPGYAYGYTF.

As regards this clone: The read halts 3 residues ahead of the CDR3 end, with the missing end drawn from the germline J gene. The chain employs TRBV19 and TRBJ1-2; D gene uncertain. V was pared by 3 bases and J by 5 bases, with 10 bases between. Per germline, CDR1 LNHDA and CDR2 SQIVND (reference sequence). The CDR3 contains 13 residues. The CDR3 region is CASSIQNSYGYTF. The CDR3 DNA, read in part, is TGTGCCAGTAGTATCCAGAATTCTTATGGC.

As for this clone: The CDR3 end is not reached by the read, which stops 3 residues before it; the germline J gene fills it in. The chain employs TRBV20-1 and TRBJ2-1; D possibly corresponds to TRBD2 (5 bases). Trimming removed 5 bases from V and 0 bases from J, with 11 bases in between. Germline CDR1 is DFQATT and CDR2 is SNEGSKA (reference sequence). The CDR3 runs to 14 residues. The CDR3 bases that were read are TGCAGTGCTTCAGCGGTGAGCTCCTACAATGAG. Its translation is CSASAVSSYNE. The entire CDR3 is CSASAVSSYNEQFF.

Regarding this clone: The sequenced fragment ends 3 residues before the CDR3 boundary, so the rest is inferred from the germline J gene. The V gene is TRBV2, the J gene TRBJ2-7; the match to TRBD2 covers 10 bases. The V gene end was trimmed by 6 bases and the J gene end by 2 bases; junction bases not matched to a gene: 7. The CDR3 loop spans 15 amino acids. Germline-derived CDR1 and CDR2 are SNHLY and FYNNEI. Incomplete CDR3 DNA: TGTGCCAGCAGCCCCCGGACTAGCGGACCCTACGAG. As protein: CASSPRTSGPYE. The whole CDR3 reads CASSPRTSGPYEQYF.

Turning to this clone: The read gets to within 3 residues of the CDR3 end, and the germline J gene fills in the rest. This chain connects TRBV20-1 to TRBJ2-7; D is perhaps TRBD1 (5 bases). Trimming removed 6 bases at V and 2 bases at J, with 11 bases between. Germline V gene sequence: CDR1 DFQATT, CDR2 SNEGSKA (reference sequence). CDR3 length equals 12 residues. The sequenced part of the CDR3 DNA is TGCAGTGCGAGCTGGGGCGCCTACGAG. Residues: CSASWGAYE. The CDR3 in its entirety is CSASWGAYEQYF.

Concerning this clone: The read ends 3 residues before the CDR3 terminus; that terminus is restored from the germline J gene. The V and J genes are TRBV7-8 and TRBJ2-2; D is possibly TRBD1 (6 bases). Germline values: CDR1 SGHVS, CDR2 FQNEAQ. This CDR3 is built from 15 residues. The CDR3 here is CASSLDRVGNSPLFF. CDR3 DNA (partial): TGTGCCAGCAGCTTGGACAGAGTTGGTAATTCACCG.

About this clone itself: The read terminates 3 residues ahead of where the CDR3 ends, so the germline J gene completes it. The chain joins TRBV5-1 to TRBJ2-3, with a weak D call TRBD2 (6 bases). Trimming removed 1 base at V and 4 bases at J, with 13 bases between. There are 15 residues in the CDR3. Germline-derived CDR1 and CDR2 are SGHRS and YFSETQ. The chain's CDR3 is CASSLQGVAADTQYF. The covered CDR3 bases are TGCGCCAGCAGCTTGCAGGGCGTAGCGGCAGATACG. Filled out from reference TRBV5-1 and TRBJ2-3, the complete variable domain reads KAGVTQTPRYLIKTRGQQVTLSCSPISGHRSVSWYQQTPGQGLQFLFEYFSETQRNKGNFPGRFSGRQFSNSRSEMNVSTLELGDSALYLCASSLQGVAADTQYFGPGTRLTVL.